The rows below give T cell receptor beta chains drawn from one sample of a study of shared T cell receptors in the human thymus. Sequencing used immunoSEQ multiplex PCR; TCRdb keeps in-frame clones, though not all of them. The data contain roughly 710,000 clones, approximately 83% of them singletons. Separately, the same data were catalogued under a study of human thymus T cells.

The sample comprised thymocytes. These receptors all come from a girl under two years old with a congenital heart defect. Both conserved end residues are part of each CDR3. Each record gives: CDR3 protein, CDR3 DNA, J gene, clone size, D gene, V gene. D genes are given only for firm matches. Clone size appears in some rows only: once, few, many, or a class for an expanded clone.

CDR3: CASSLTVGYNSPLHF; DNA: TGTGCCAGCAGTTTAACGGTCGGTTATAATTCACCCCTCCACTTT; J: TRBJ1-6; size: .; D: .; V: TRBV28
CDR3: CASSIDSTTLNRGEKLFF; DNA: TGTGCCAGTAGTATAGATTCGACAACCCTCAACAGGGGTGAAAAACTGTTTTTT; J: TRBJ1-4; size: .; D: TRBD1; V: TRBV19
CDR3: CASSVPWRGGSDGYTF; DNA: TGTGCCAGCAGCGTACCATGGCGGGGGGGTTCGGATGGCTACACCTTC; J: TRBJ1-2; size: .; D: .; V: TRBV9
CDR3: CASEMRGREHEQYF; DNA: TGTGCCAGCGAAATGAGGGGGCGCGAGCACGAGCAGTACTTC; J: TRBJ2-7; size: .; D: TRBD1; V: TRBV2
CDR3: CASSRSCGGEPCTQYF; DNA: TGTGCCAGCAGTCGGTCCTGCGGGGGGGAACCTTGCACGCAGTATTTT; J: TRBJ2-3; size: .; D: TRBD2; V: TRBV28
CDR3: CAWSVRTYRYEQYF; DNA: TGTGCCTGGAGTGTACGGACATACCGGTACGAGCAGTACTTC; J: TRBJ2-7; size: few; D: .; V: TRBV30
CDR3: CATSRADRNGFNQPQHF; DNA: TGTGCCACCAGCAGAGCCGACAGAAACGGTTTTAATCAGCCCCAGCATTTT; J: TRBJ1-5; size: .; D: .; V: TRBV15
CDR3: CASSITSGGALNTQYF; DNA: TGTGCCAGCAGCATAACTAGCGGGGGGGCATTGAATACGCAGTATTTT; J: TRBJ2-3; size: .; D: TRBD2; V: TRBV11-2
CDR3: CASRGRQGVDYGYTF; DNA: TGTGCCAGCAGGGGCAGACAGGGCGTGGACTATGGCTACACCTTC; J: TRBJ1-2; size: .; D: TRBD1; V: TRBV6-4
CDR3: CASSQDWPGMHYGYTF; DNA: TGCGCCAGCAGCCAAGATTGGCCAGGCATGCACTATGGCTACACCTTC; J: TRBJ1-2; size: .; D: .; V: TRBV4-3
CDR3: CASSHIRDRDYEQYF; DNA: TGCGCCAGCAGCCACATCCGGGACAGGGACTACGAGCAGTACTTC; J: TRBJ2-7; size: .; D: TRBD1; V: TRBV4-1
CDR3: CAWSVAQETQYF; DNA: TGTGCCTGGAGTGTAGCCCAAGAGACCCAGTACTTC; J: TRBJ2-5; size: .; D: .; V: TRBV30
CDR3: CSVICRDRGLNEQFF; DNA: TGCAGCGTAATTTGTCGGGACAGGGGTCTCAATGAGCAGTTCTTC; J: TRBJ2-1; size: .; D: TRBD1; V: TRBV29-1
CDR3: CASSGSGQLSGNTIYF; DNA: TGCGCCAGCAGCGGCTCCGGACAGCTCTCTGGAAACACCATATATTTT; J: TRBJ1-3; size: .; D: .; V: TRBV5-1
CDR3: CAWSVVRGQRFTTNEKLFF; DNA: TGTGCCTGGAGTGTAGTCAGAGGACAGAGATTCACAACTAATGAAAAACTGTTTTTT; J: TRBJ1-4; size: .; D: .; V: TRBV30
CDR3: CASSLVLAGAYNEQFF; DNA: TGCGCCAGCAGCTTGGTACTAGCGGGGGCATACAATGAGCAGTTCTTC; J: TRBJ2-1; size: .; D: TRBD2; V: TRBV5-1
CDR3: CASSQNRGTNEKLFF; DNA: TGTGCCAGCAGCCAAAACAGGGGAACTAATGAAAAACTGTTTTTT; J: TRBJ1-4; size: .; D: TRBD1; V: TRBV4-2
CDR3: CASSQYRENTEAFF; DNA: TGTGCCAGCAGCCAATACAGGGAGAACACTGAAGCTTTCTTT; J: TRBJ1-1; size: .; D: .; V: TRBV7-8
CDR3: CASSLGLWNTEAFF; DNA: TGTGCCAGCAGCTTGGGACTCTGGAACACTGAAGCTTTCTTT; J: TRBJ1-1; size: .; D: .; V: TRBV7-8
CDR3: CASSLWSGAPSYGYTF; DNA: TGTGCCAGTAGCTTGTGGTCAGGGGCGCCTTCCTATGGCTACACCTTC; J: TRBJ1-2; size: .; D: .; V: TRBV5-7
CDR3: CASSPPSGGPYNSPLHF; DNA: TGTGCCAGCAGCCCACCCTCGGGGGGTCCCTATAATTCACCCCTCCACTTT; J: TRBJ1-6; size: .; D: .; V: TRBV7-9
CDR3: CASSLTGSTYEQYF; DNA: TGTGCCAGCAGCTTAACAGGGTCCACCTACGAGCAGTACTTC; J: TRBJ2-7; size: .; D: .; V: TRBV7-9
CDR3: CASSLGRGNTEAFF; DNA: TGTGCCAGCAGCTTAGGGCGGGGGAACACTGAAGCTTTCTTT; J: TRBJ1-1; size: .; D: .; V: TRBV7-9
CDR3: CASRANRGKVSIYEQFF; DNA: TGTGCCAGCAGGGCTAACAGGGGTAAGGTATCGATCTATGAGCAGTTCTTC; J: TRBJ2-1; size: .; D: TRBD1; V: TRBV27
CDR3: CASTSPTYNEQFF; DNA: TGTGCCAGTACCTCGCCTACCTACAATGAGCAGTTCTTC; J: TRBJ2-1; size: .; D: .; V: TRBV19
CDR3: CASSVTTSPYYNNEQFF; DNA: TGTGCCAGCAGCGTGACGACTAGCCCTTATTATAACAATGAGCAGTTCTTC; J: TRBJ2-1; size: .; D: TRBD2; V: TRBV5-4
CDR3: CASSLGRQGRTTNEKLFF; DNA: TGTGCCAGCAGTTTAGGGAGACAGGGGCGGACAACTAATGAAAAACTGTTTTTT; J: TRBJ1-4; size: .; D: TRBD1; V: TRBV28
CDR3: CASGFGRGGSTDTQYF; DNA: TGTGCTAGTGGTTTTGGTCGGGGGGGCTCAACAGATACGCAGTATTTT; J: TRBJ2-3; size: .; D: TRBD2; V: TRBV12-5
CDR3: CASSHDSRQRNTIYF; DNA: TGTGCCAGCAGCCACGACAGTCGACAGAGAAACACCATATATTTT; J: TRBJ1-3; size: .; D: .; V: TRBV14
CDR3: CASSLDSSYEQYF; DNA: TGTGCCAGCAGCTTAGACAGCTCCTACGAGCAGTACTTC; J: TRBJ2-7; size: .; D: .; V: TRBV7-9
CDR3: CASSARQAMNTEAFF; DNA: TGTGCCAGCAGTGCAAGACAGGCGATGAACACTGAAGCTTTCTTT; J: TRBJ1-1; size: .; D: .; V: TRBV6-1
CDR3: CASSIRPGHYNEQFF; DNA: TGTGCCAGCAGTATCCGCCCGGGACACTACAATGAGCAGTTCTTC; J: TRBJ2-1; size: .; D: .; V: TRBV27
CDR3: CASSQEGRGGKNIQYF; DNA: TGTGCCAGCAGCCAAGAGGGGAGGGGCGGCAAAAACATTCAGTACTTC; J: TRBJ2-4; size: .; D: TRBD2; V: TRBV14
CDR3: CASSRHGYYEQYF; DNA: TGTGCCAGCAGTCGACATGGGTACTACGAGCAGTACTTC; J: TRBJ2-7; size: .; D: .; V: TRBV2
CDR3: CASSERGGHGGEQFF; DNA: TGTGCCAGCAGCGAGCGGGGGGGCCACGGGGGTGAGCAGTTCTTC; J: TRBJ2-1; size: .; D: TRBD2; V: TRBV9
CDR3: CASSPLTENYGYTF; DNA: TGTGCCAGCAGTCCATTGACGGAGAACTATGGCTACACCTTC; J: TRBJ1-2; size: .; D: .; V: TRBV6-5
CDR3: CASMRSPQSSTDTQYF; DNA: TGTGCCAGCATGAGGAGTCCCCAGTCTAGCACAGATACGCAGTATTTT; J: TRBJ2-3; size: .; D: .; V: TRBV2
CDR3: CASSKTGTSGGAGSYNEQFF; DNA: TGTGCCAGCAGCAAGACCGGGACTAGCGGGGGGGCCGGGTCCTACAATGAGCAGTTCTTC; J: TRBJ2-1; size: once; D: TRBD2; V: TRBV9
CDR3: CASSQDMGQGKSELIEQYF; DNA: TGTGCCAGCAGCCAAGATATGGGACAGGGAAAGTCAGAACTAATCGAGCAGTACTTC; J: TRBJ2-7; size: .; D: TRBD1; V: TRBV4-2
CDR3: CASSFSPGQGACDGYTF; DNA: TGTGCCAGCAGTTTTTCACCGGGACAGGGGGCATGTGATGGCTACACCTTC; J: TRBJ1-2; size: .; D: TRBD1; V: TRBV11-2
CDR3: CASSNEGVGNSPLHF; DNA: TGTGCCAGCAGCAACGAGGGAGTGGGGAATTCACCCCTCCACTTT; J: TRBJ1-6; size: .; D: .; V: TRBV7-3
CDR3: CASSLNGRVPSLVTEAFF; DNA: TGTGCCAGCAGCTTAAACGGCAGGGTCCCTTCCCTTGTTACTGAAGCTTTCTTT; J: TRBJ1-1; size: .; D: .; V: TRBV7-3
CDR3: CASSPSTETYEQYF; DNA: TGTGCCAGCAGTCCCTCGACAGAGACCTACGAGCAGTACTTC; J: TRBJ2-7; size: .; D: .; V: TRBV27
CDR3: CASSLSGGTVGSPLHF; DNA: TGCGCCAGCAGCTTATCCGGCGGGACAGTGGGTTCACCCCTCCACTTT; J: TRBJ1-6; size: .; D: TRBD1; V: TRBV5-1
CDR3: CASSQDKDGAGFQPQHF; DNA: TGCGCCAGCAGCCAAGACAAGGATGGGGCAGGTTTTCAGCCCCAGCATTTT; J: TRBJ1-5; size: .; D: .; V: TRBV4-1